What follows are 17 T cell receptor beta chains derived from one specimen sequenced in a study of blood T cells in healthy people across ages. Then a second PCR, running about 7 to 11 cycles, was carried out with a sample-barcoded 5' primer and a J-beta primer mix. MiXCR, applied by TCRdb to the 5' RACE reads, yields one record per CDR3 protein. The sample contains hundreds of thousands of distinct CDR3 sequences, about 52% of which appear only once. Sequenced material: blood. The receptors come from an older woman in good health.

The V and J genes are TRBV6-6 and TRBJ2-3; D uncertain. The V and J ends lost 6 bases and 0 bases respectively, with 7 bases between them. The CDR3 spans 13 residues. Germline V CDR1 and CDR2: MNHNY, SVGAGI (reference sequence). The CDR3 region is CASRFSSTDTQYF. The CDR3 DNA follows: TGTGCCAGCAGATTCTCTAGCACAGATACGCAGTATTTT.

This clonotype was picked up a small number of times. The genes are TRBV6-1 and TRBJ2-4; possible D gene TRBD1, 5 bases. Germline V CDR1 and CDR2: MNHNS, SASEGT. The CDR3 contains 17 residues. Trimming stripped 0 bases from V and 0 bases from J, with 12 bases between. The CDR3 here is CASSEASTVTAKNIQYF. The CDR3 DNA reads TGTGCCAGCAGTGAAGCGTCGACAGTAACAGCCAAAAACATTCAGTACTTC.

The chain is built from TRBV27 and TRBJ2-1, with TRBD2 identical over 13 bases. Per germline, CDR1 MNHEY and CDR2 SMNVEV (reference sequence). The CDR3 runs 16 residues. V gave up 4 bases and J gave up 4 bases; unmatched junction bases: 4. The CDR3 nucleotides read TGTGCCAGCAGTTCCAAGGGACTAGCGGGATACAATGAGCAGTTCTTC. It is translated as CASSSKGLAGYNEQFF.

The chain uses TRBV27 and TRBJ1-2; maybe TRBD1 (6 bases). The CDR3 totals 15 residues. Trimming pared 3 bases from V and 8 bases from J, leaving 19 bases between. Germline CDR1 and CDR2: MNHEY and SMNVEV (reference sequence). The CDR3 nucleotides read TGTGCCAGCAGTTTTGCCGGGACGGGGGGCGTCGGCTACACCTTC. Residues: CASSFAGTGGVGYTF.

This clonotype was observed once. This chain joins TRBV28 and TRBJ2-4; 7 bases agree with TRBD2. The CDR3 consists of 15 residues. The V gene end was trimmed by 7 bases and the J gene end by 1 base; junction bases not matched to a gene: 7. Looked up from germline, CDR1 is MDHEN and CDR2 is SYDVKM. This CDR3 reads CASTPGGTAKNIQYF. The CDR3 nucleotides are TGTGCCAGCACCCCCGGGGGGACGGCCAAAAACATTCAGTACTTC.

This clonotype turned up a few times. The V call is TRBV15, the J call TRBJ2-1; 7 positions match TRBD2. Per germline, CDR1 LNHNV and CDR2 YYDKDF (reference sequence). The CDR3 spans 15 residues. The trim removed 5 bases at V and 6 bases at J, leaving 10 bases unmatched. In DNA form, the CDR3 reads TGTGCCACCAGCCCCGGATCGACTAGCAGCAATGAGCAGTTCTTC. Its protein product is CATSPGSTSSNEQFF.

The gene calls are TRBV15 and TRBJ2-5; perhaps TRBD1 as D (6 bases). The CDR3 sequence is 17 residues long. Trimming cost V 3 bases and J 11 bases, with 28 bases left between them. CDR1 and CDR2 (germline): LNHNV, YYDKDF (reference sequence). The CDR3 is CATSRALMGALDNEQYF. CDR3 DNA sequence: TGTGCCACCAGCAGGGCACTGATGGGGGCCCTCGACAATGAGCAGTACTTC.

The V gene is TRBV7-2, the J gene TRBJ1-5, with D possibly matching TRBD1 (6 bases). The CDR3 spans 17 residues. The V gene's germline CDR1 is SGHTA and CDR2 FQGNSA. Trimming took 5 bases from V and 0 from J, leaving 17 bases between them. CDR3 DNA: TGTGCCAGCAGCCCCCGGACAGCTACATATAGCAATCAGCCCCAGCATTTT. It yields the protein CASSPRTATYSNQPQHF.

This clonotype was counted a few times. Here the CDR3 reads CSATTEADYGYTF. CDR3 nucleotide sequence: TGCAGTGCAACGACAGAAGCGGACTATGGCTACACCTTC. The chain is built from TRBV20-1 and TRBJ1-2; D perhaps matches TRBD1 (5 bases). Germline V gives CDR1 DFQATT, CDR2 SNEGSKA (reference sequence). V shed 6 bases and J shed 3 bases, with 14 bases lying between them. There are 13 residues in the CDR3.

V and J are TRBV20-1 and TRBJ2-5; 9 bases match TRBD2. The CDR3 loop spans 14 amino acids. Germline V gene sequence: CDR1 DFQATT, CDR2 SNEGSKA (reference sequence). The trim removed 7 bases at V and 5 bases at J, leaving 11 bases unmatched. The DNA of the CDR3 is TGCAGTGGTTCCGTTAGCGGGAGTAGGGAGACCCAGTACTTC. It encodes CSGSVSGSRETQYF.

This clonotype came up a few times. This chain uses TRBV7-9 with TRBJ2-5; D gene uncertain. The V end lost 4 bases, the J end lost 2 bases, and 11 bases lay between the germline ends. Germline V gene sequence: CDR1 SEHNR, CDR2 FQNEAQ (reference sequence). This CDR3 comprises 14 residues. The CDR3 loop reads CASSSKANQETQYF. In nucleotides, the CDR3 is TGTGCCAGCAGCTCCAAGGCGAATCAAGAGACCCAGTACTTC.

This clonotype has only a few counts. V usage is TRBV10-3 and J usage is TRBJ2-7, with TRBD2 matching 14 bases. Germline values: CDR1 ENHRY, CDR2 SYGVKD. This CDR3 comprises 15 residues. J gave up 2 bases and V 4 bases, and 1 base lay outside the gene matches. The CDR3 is CAISGTSGRTYEQYF. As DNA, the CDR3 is TGTGCCATCAGTGGGACTAGCGGGAGGACCTACGAGCAGTACTTC.

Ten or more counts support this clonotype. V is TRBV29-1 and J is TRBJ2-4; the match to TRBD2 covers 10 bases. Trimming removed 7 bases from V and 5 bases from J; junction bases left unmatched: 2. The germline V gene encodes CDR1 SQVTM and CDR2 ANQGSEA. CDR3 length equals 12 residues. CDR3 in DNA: TGCAGCGCTGGACTAGCGGAAAACATTCAGTACTTC. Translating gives CSAGLAENIQYF. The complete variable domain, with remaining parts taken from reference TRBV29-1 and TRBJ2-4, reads SAVISQKPSRDICQRGTSLTIQCQVDSQVTMMFWYRQQPGQSLTLIATANQGSEATYESGFVIDKFPISRPNLTFSTLTVSNMSPEDSSIYLCSAGLAENIQYFGAGTRLSVL.

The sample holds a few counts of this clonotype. As DNA, the CDR3 is TGTGCCAGCAGCGCCGGTTCCGGGACCAATTTTGAGCAGTTCTTC. Protein sequence: CASSAGSGTNFEQFF. The V call is TRBV7-2, the J call TRBJ2-1, with D tentatively TRBD1 or TRBD2 (5 bases each). V was cut by 5 bases and J by 9 bases, with 20 bases left in between. Per the germline V gene, CDR1 is SGHTA and CDR2 is FQGNSA. The CDR3 covers 15 residues.

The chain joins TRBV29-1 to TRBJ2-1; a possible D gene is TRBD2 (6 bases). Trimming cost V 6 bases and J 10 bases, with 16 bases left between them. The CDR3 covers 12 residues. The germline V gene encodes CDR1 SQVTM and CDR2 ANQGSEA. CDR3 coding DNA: TGCAGCGTCTCACGAGGGGAGGAGGAGCAGTTCTTC. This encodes CSVSRGEEEQFF.

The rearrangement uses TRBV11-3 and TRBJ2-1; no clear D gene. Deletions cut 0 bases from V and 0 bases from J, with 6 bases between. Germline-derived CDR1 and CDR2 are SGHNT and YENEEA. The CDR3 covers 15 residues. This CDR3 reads CASSLDHNSYNEQFF. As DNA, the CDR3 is TGTGCCAGCAGCTTAGATCATAACTCCTACAATGAGCAGTTCTTC.

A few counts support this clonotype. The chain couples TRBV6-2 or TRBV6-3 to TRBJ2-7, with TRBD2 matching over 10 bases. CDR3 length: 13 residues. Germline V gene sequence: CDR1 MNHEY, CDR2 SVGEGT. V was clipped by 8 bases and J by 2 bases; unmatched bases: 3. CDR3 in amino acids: CASVGLAAYEQYF. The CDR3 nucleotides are TGTGCCAGCGTCGGACTAGCGGCCTACGAGCAGTACTTC.